The clone carrying this T cell receptor (beta chain) was recorded at least ten times. Its antigen is undetermined. TCRdb processed the reads anew with MiXCR; each CDR3 protein has one entry. The sample holds roughly 920,000 distinct CDR3 sequences, 30% to 40% seen once. These data are taken from a study of T cell repertoires in cytomegalovirus infection. This CDR3 has 14 residues. V was clipped by 7 bases and J by 2 bases, with 14 bases between them. V is TRBV12-3 or TRBV12-4 and J is TRBJ1-1; D is perhaps TRBD1 (5 bases). The TCR was taken from a human donor in good health (CMV status not recorded). Some clones in this sample may be carry-over from other donors' samples. The sequences come from cultured CD8+ T cells from PBMCs, collected from culture after CMV antigen stimulation. DNA for the CDR3: TGTGCCAGCACCTCTGGGGCAGCAAACACTGAAGCTTTCTTT. Its translation is CASTSGAANTEAFF.